This TCR beta chain was documented in a study of T cells after yellow fever vaccination. As regards this clonotype: Its antigen remains unidentified.

Study-wide results and limits: Only a small proportion of the clonotypes turned up in both the CD4 and the CD8 compartments, likely arising from convergent recombination. Abundant clonotypes (contaminants from the bulk population) could be present in FACS-sorted repertoires.

The V and J ends lost 6 bases and 4 bases, in that order; junction bases with no gene match: 9. CDR1 and CDR2 (germline): SGHTA, FQGNSA. This CDR3 contains 15 residues. TCRdb independently ran MiXCR on the 5' RACE reads; one entry per CDR3 protein. The table includes some 320,000 distinct CDR3 sequences, 7.5% to 9% detected once. The sequencing here drew on PBMCs, taken on the day of the first yellow fever vaccination. The rearrangement links TRBV7-2 to TRBJ2-1; 7 bases align to TRBD2. This sequence originates from a young man who received the YFV17D yellow fever vaccine. For the CDR3, the DNA is TGTGCCAGCAGGACTCCGGGGGGTCAATACAATGAGCAGTTCTTC. This codes for CASRTPGGQYNEQFF. Variable domain in full (rest from reference TRBV7-2 and TRBJ2-1): GAGVSQSPSNKVTEKGKDVELRCDPISGHTALYWYRQSLGQGLEFLIYFQGNSAPDKSGLPSDRFSAERTGGSVSTLTIQRTQQEDSAVYLCASRTPGGQYNEQFFGPGTRLTVL.